The sample holds a few counts of the clone carrying this T cell receptor beta chain. The sample originates from a study of response to subunit inactivated influenza vaccine. TCRdb re-derived calls from the RT-PCR reads in MiXCR, one entry per CDR3 protein. The table includes about 540,000 distinct CDR3 sequences, roughly 25% detected once. J gave up 8 bases and V 6 bases, and 10 bases lay outside the gene matches. From germline, CDR1 is DFQATT and CDR2 SNEGSKA (reference sequence). The CDR3 is 13 residues long. The sample also formed part of further work on T cells expressing NK-cell markers. That work states: 5'RACE template switching with UMIs produced the TCR beta cDNA. It was sorted CD3+CD56+NKG2C+, CD3+CD56+NKG2C- and CD3+CD56-NKG2C+ T cells that supplied the TCR beta repertoires. Seven of the eight sequenced donors were classified as HCMV-seropositive, and one was classified as seronegative. Expanded NKG2C+ T cell clones had unclear HCMV specificity.

The receptor comes from a man aged 45-65 years who received an inactivated influenza vaccine. This sample comprised CD4+ T cells sorted from PBMCs, obtained about 12 days after vaccination. This chain connects TRBV20-1 to TRBJ1-5, with 7 bases identical to TRBD1. The DNA for the CDR3 is TGCAGTGCGCACCGGGACAGAAGGGAGCCCCAGCATTTT. Translated: CSAHRDRREPQHF.